Below are 31 T cell receptor beta chains sequenced from a single sample in a study of blood T cell repertoires in COVID-19. TCRdb's copy holds only in-frame clones and misses some; the assay was immunoSEQ multiplex PCR. Of some 57,000 clones in the sample, 86% were seen once. The sample taken for sequencing was peripheral blood. These receptors all stem from an elderly woman with acute or convalescent COVID-19.

J is TRBJ2-2 and V is TRBV13; TRBD1 agrees at 11 bases. Germline loops: CDR1 PRHDT, CDR2 FYEKMQ (reference sequence). This CDR3 region has 21 residues. V shed 2 bases, J shed 3 bases, and the junction held 17 bases outside the gene matches. CDR3: CASSLYHRDRGFSLDTGELFF. CDR3 nucleotide sequence: TGTGCCAGCAGCTTATACCATCGGGACAGGGGGTTTAGTTTAGACACCGGGGAGCTGTTTTTT.

The chain uses TRBV6-5 and TRBJ1-1; TRBD1 might be the D (6 bases). Germline V CDR1 and CDR2: MNHEY, SVGAGI. With 6 bases removed from V and 6 bases from J, the gap between germline ends came to 20 bases. The CDR3 sequence is 15 residues long. This CDR3 reads CASRDGGAKQAEAFF. CDR3 coding DNA: TGTGCCAGCAGGGACGGGGGGGCGAAACAGGCTGAAGCTTTCTTT.

This chain joins TRBV27 and TRBJ2-2, with TRBD1 matching over 7 bases. CDR3 length: 16 amino acids. Germline CDR1 is MNHEY and CDR2 is SMNVEV (reference sequence). The J segment lost 1 base and the V segment lost 4 bases, leaving 6 bases of the junction unmatched. For the CDR3, the DNA is TGTGCCAGCAGTTCCTCCGGGACAGTGAACACCGGGGAGCTGTTTTTT. It yields the protein CASSSSGTVNTGELFF.

The V call is TRBV19, the J call TRBJ1-5; D not certain. The CDR3 is 15 amino acids. The V gene's germline CDR1 is LNHDA and CDR2 SQIVND (reference sequence). Trimming left V 4 bases short and J 0 bases short, with 10 bases between. The DNA for the CDR3 is TGTGCCAGTAGTACGTCCAGATATAGCAATCAGCCCCAGCATTTT. Its translation: CASSTSRYSNQPQHF. The full variable domain, rest sourced from reference TRBV19 and TRBJ1-5, is DGGITQSPKYLFRKEGQNVTLSCEQNLNHDAMYWYRQDPGQGLRLIYYSQIVNDFQKGDIAEGYSVSREKKESFPLTVTSAQKNPTAFYLCASSTSRYSNQPQHFGDGTRLSIL.

The rearrangement uses TRBV5-1 and TRBJ2-1; tentatively, D is TRBD1 (6 bases). Trimming removed 3 bases at V and 7 bases at J, with 17 bases between. The CDR3 runs to 15 residues. Germline values: CDR1 SGHRS, CDR2 YFSETQ. CDR3 region: CASSYMTGSLNEQFF. CDR3 bases: TGCGCCAGCAGCTATATGACAGGTTCCCTTAATGAGCAGTTCTTC.

The V and J genes are TRBV2 and TRBJ1-2, with 7 bases aligning to TRBD1. The CDR3 is made up of 14 amino acids. Germline CDR1 and CDR2: SNHLY and FYNNEI. V was pared by 7 bases and J by 8 bases, with 13 bases of the junction left unmatched. The CDR3 region has the DNA TGTGCCAGCACCCCGGACAGGAGGGGAGAGGGCTACACCTTC. Residues: CASTPDRRGEGYTF.

The V and J genes are TRBV19 and TRBJ1-2, with a tentative D call TRBD1 (6 bases). The CDR3 runs to 14 residues. Looked up from germline, CDR1 is LNHDA and CDR2 is SQIVND (reference sequence). V dropped 9 bases and J dropped 2 bases, with 16 bases sitting between them. CDR3 DNA: TGTGCCAGCAAGGACAGTAACCAGAACTATGGCTACACCTTC. Translating gives CASKDSNQNYGYTF.

The count of this clone is one. V and J are TRBV6-6 and TRBJ1-4; D is possibly TRBD1 (6 bases). CDR1 and CDR2 (germline): MNHNY, SVGAGI (reference sequence). V lost 7 bases and J lost 8, with 17 bases in between. This CDR3 spans 14 amino acids. CDR3 amino acids: CASNEMGHGEKLFF. The CDR3, as DNA: TGTGCCAGCAATGAAATGGGACATGGAGAAAAACTGTTTTTT.

This clone was picked up a small number of times. This rearrangement joins TRBV11-3 to TRBJ1-6, with unresolved D. Germline lookup yields CDR1 SGHNT and CDR2 YENEEA. The CDR3 loop spans 14 amino acids. V was trimmed by 1 base and J by 5 bases, leaving 6 bases between them. The CDR3 reads CASSLAVNNSPLHF. The CDR3 DNA reads TGTGCCAGCAGCTTAGCAGTGAATAATTCACCCCTCCACTTT.

The V call is TRBV5-1, the J call TRBJ2-7; maybe TRBD1 (5 bases). The CDR3 runs 12 residues. Germline V gives CDR1 SGHRS, CDR2 YFSETQ. The V end was cut by 2 bases, the J end by 3 bases, with 6 bases between. The CDR3 sequence: CASSFDSYEQYF. The CDR3 region has the DNA TGCGCCAGCAGCTTCGACAGCTACGAGCAGTACTTC.

The chain has TRBV27 and TRBJ2-2, with TRBD1 identical over 8 bases. V was clipped by 10 bases and J by 4 bases; unmatched bases: 17. There are 17 residues in the CDR3. Per the germline V gene, CDR1 is MNHEY and CDR2 is SMNVEV (reference sequence). The CDR3 sequence: CATTTDRGRGLTGELFF. The DNA for the CDR3 is TGTGCCACTACCACAGACCGCGGCAGGGGGCTCACCGGGGAGCTGTTTTTT.

The chain recombines TRBV7-6 with TRBJ1-5, with TRBD1 as a possible D gene (5 bases). The CDR3 sequence is 17 residues long. V lost 2 bases and J 1 base, leaving 15 bases between the germline ends. Looked up from germline, CDR1 is SGHVS and CDR2 is FNYEAQ. The CDR3 DNA reads TGTGCCAGCAGCTTATCAGTCGGGGGGGTGAGCAATCAGCCCCAGCATTTT. Its translation is CASSLSVGGVSNQPQHF.

This chain uses TRBV15 with TRBJ2-3; the D is unclear. CDR3 length: 16 residues. Germline lookup yields CDR1 LNHNV and CDR2 YYDKDF (reference sequence). Between the trimmed V and J ends, which lost 0 bases and 0 bases, there was a span of 10 bases. For the CDR3, the DNA is TGTGCCACCAGCAGAGATAGAGAGCCAAGCACAGATACGCAGTATTTT. It encodes CATSRDREPSTDTQYF.

This clone is termed medium-sized (0.01 to 0.1%). This chain joins TRBV4-2 and TRBJ1-4; the D gene is possibly TRBD1 (5 bases). V lost 3 bases and J lost 6, with 14 bases in between. This CDR3 comprises 15 residues. From germline, CDR1 is LGHNA and CDR2 YNFKEQ. The DNA for the CDR3 is TGTGCCAGCAGCCATGGGGCCCTTGGCGATGAAAAACTGTTTTTT. This gives the protein CASSHGALGDEKLFF.

The rearrangement uses TRBV19 and TRBJ1-2; D is ambiguous. This CDR3 spans 14 amino acids. Germline V gene lookup returns CDR1 LNHDA and CDR2 SQIVND (reference sequence). Trimming stripped 3 bases from V and 4 bases from J, with 12 bases between. The CDR3 DNA reads TGTGCCAGTAGTATCCCACAGACACTCTATGGCTACACCTTC. Protein: CASSIPQTLYGYTF. Combining the CDR3 with reference TRBV19 and TRBJ1-2 gives the whole variable domain DGGITQSPKYLFRKEGQNVTLSCEQNLNHDAMYWYRQDPGQGLRLIYYSQIVNDFQKGDIAEGYSVSREKKESFPLTVTSAQKNPTAFYLCASSIPQTLYGYTFGSGTRLTVV.

The chain joins TRBV18 to TRBJ2-7; 10 bases are shared with TRBD1. Looked up from germline, CDR1 is KGHSH and CDR2 is LQKENI. The ends lost 5 bases at V and 2 bases at J; junction bases unmatched: 6. This CDR3 has 15 residues. CDR3 sequence: CASSDRQGATYEQYF. CDR3 DNA sequence: TGTGCCAGCTCAGACCGACAGGGGGCGACCTACGAGCAGTACTTC.

This chain joins TRBV2 and TRBJ1-3, with no clear D. Germline CDR1 SNHLY, CDR2 FYNNEI. The CDR3 runs to 14 residues. Trimming cost V 5 bases and J 2 bases, with 10 bases left between them. The CDR3 spells CASSRESPGNTIYF. The CDR3 DNA reads TGTGCCAGCAGTCGGGAATCTCCTGGAAACACCATATATTTT. Combining the CDR3 with reference TRBV2 and TRBJ1-3 gives the whole variable domain EPEVTQTPSHQVTQMGQEVILRCVPISNHLYFYWYRQILGQKVEFLVSFYNNEISEKSEIFDDQFSVERPDGSNFTLKIRSTKLEDSAMYFCASSRESPGNTIYFGEGSWLTVV.

J is TRBJ2-4 and V is TRBV11-3, with 8 bases lining up with TRBD2. Per germline, CDR1 SGHNT and CDR2 YENEEA. The CDR3 consists of 13 residues. V shed 3 bases and J 7 bases; nucleotides not matched to a gene: 2. CDR3 residues: CASSLRGVNIQYF. As DNA, the CDR3 is TGTGCCAGCAGCTTGCGGGGGGTGAACATTCAGTACTTC.

The chain recombines TRBV10-3 with TRBJ2-3; 7 bases map to TRBD1. In germline, CDR1 is ENHRY, CDR2 SYGVKD. This CDR3 is built from 14 residues. V was pared by 3 bases and J by 2 bases, with 2 bases of the junction left unmatched. The CDR3 sequence is CAISDDRDTDTQYF. The CDR3 coding sequence is TGTGCCATCAGTGATGACAGGGACACAGATACGCAGTATTTT.

This chain joins TRBV30 and TRBJ1-2, with TRBD1 identical over 9 bases. V lost 5 bases and J lost 8; bases outside the gene matches: 6. There are 12 residues in the CDR3. Germline loops: CDR1 GTSNPN, CDR2 SVGIG (reference sequence). This CDR3 reads CAWGDRAGGYTF. The CDR3 DNA is TGTGCCTGGGGGGACAGGGCTGGCGGCTACACCTTC.

This rearrangement joins TRBV30 to TRBJ1-6, with D possibly matching TRBD1 (6 bases). From germline, CDR1 is GTSNPN and CDR2 SVGIG (reference sequence). Between the trimmed V and J ends, which lost 0 bases and 5 bases, there was a span of 11 bases. The CDR3 length is 15 residues. Here the CDR3 reads CAWSVLQGNNSPLHF. The CDR3 DNA reads as TGTGCCTGGAGTGTACTTCAGGGGAATAATTCACCCCTCCACTTT.

This CDR3 is CASSFLGDFTDTQYF. CDR3 DNA sequence: TGCGCCAGCAGCTTTCTCGGTGACTTCACAGATACGCAGTATTTT. The V call is TRBV5-1, the J call TRBJ2-3; no firm D call. This CDR3 region has 15 residues. Trimming cost V 2 bases and J 2 bases, with 12 bases left between them. The germline V gene has CDR1 SGHRS and CDR2 YFSETQ.

This sequence joins TRBV18 and TRBJ1-5; D unclear. The CDR3 runs to 14 residues. Germline CDR1 reads KGHSH; CDR2 reads LQKENI. The ends were cut back, 2 bases at V and 4 bases at J, with 9 bases in the middle. The CDR3 sequence: CASSPESRNQPQHF. CDR3 DNA: TGTGCCAGCTCACCAGAGTCCAGGAATCAGCCCCAGCATTTT.

Turning to this clone: Relative to the germline gene, one junction end is altered; a read error may explain this. The chain combines TRBV7-7 with TRBJ2-5, with 7 nucleotides matching TRBD2. From germline, CDR1 is SSHAT and CDR2 FNYEAQ (reference sequence). CDR3 size: 15 residues. The chain's CDR3 is CASSLALAGQETQYF. For the CDR3, the DNA is TGTGCTAGCAGCTTAGCGTTAGCGGGCCAAGAGACCCAGTACTTC.

The J gene is TRBJ2-1, the V gene TRBV5-4, with 13 positions matching TRBD2. V was pared by 4 bases and J by 7 bases, with 11 bases of the junction left unmatched. The germline gives CDR1 SGHNT, CDR2 YYREEE (reference sequence). This CDR3 has 17 amino acids. In DNA, the CDR3 is TGTGCCAGCAGCACCCGAGCTGGACTAGCGGGAGAGAATGAGCAGTTCTTC. The encoded protein is CASSTRAGLAGENEQFF. The whole variable domain, remainder taken from reference TRBV5-4 and TRBJ2-1, is ETGVTQSPTHLIKTRGQQVTLRCSSQSGHNTVSWYQQALGQGPQFIFQYYREEENGRGNFPPRFSGLQFPNYSSELNVNALELDDSALYLCASSTRAGLAGENEQFFGPGTRLTVL.

The rearrangement links TRBV9 to TRBJ2-1; 11 nucleotides align to TRBD2. Germline assignment: CDR1 SGDLS and CDR2 YYNGEE. The CDR3 covers 15 residues. J lost 3 bases, V lost 2 bases, and 1 base had no gene match. CDR3 residues: CASSVTSGNYNEQFF. For the CDR3, the DNA is TGTGCCAGCAGCGTGACTAGCGGGAACTACAATGAGCAGTTCTTC.

The chain combines TRBV18 with TRBJ1-1; D unclear. The CDR3 consists of 12 residues. Germline V gene sequence: CDR1 KGHSH, CDR2 LQKENI. Trimming stripped 2 bases from V and 7 bases from J, with 8 bases between. CDR3: CASSPASGEAFF. DNA for the CDR3: TGTGCCAGCTCACCAGCTAGCGGTGAAGCTTTCTTT.

The gene calls are TRBV2 and TRBJ2-1, with TRBD2 matching 8 bases. CDR3 size: 19 residues. CDR1 and CDR2 from the germline V gene are SNHLY and FYNNEI. V was pared by 4 bases and J by 0 bases, with 14 bases of the junction left unmatched. CDR3 DNA: TGTGCCAGCAGTGGTGGGGCGGGAGGCCAACGAAGCTCCTACAATGAGCAGTTCTTC. Translated: CASSGGAGGQRSSYNEQFF.

A single count supports this clone. The CDR3 region has the DNA TGTGCCAGCATTTCGGGTCCCGCAAAAGGCTACACCTTC. It translates to CASISGPAKGYTF. The V call is TRBV12-3 or TRBV12-4, the J call TRBJ1-2; D gene unclear. Trimming took 7 bases from V and 8 from J, leaving 17 bases between them. This CDR3 comprises 13 residues.

This chain uses TRBV7-9 with TRBJ2-5; TRBD2 matches 14 bases. Trimming cost V 5 bases and J 5 bases; bases outside gene matches: 7. The germline CDR1 and CDR2 sequences are SEHNR and FQNEAQ (reference sequence). The CDR3 runs 16 residues. This chain's CDR3 is CASSPGLAGGSETQYF. CDR3 nucleotide sequence: TGTGCCAGCAGCCCAGGACTAGCGGGAGGATCGGAGACCCAGTACTTC.

The gene calls are TRBV2 and TRBJ1-2, with TRBD1 matching over 9 bases. Germline-derived CDR1 and CDR2 are SNHLY and FYNNEI. This CDR3 contains 18 residues. The trim removed 5 bases at V and 7 bases at J, leaving 20 bases unmatched. The CDR3 spells CASSFLIAGTGKSRGYTF. CDR3 bases: TGTGCCAGCAGTTTTTTGATTGCCGGGACAGGGAAGAGTCGTGGCTACACCTTC.